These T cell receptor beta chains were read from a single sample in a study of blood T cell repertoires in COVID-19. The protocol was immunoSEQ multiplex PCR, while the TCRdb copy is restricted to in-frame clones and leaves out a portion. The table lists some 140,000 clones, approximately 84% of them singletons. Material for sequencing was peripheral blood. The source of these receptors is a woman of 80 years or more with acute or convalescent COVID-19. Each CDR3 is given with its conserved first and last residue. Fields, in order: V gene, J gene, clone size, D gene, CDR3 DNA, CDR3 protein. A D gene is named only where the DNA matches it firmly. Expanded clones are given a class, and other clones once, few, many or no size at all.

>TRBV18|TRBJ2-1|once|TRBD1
TGTGCCAGCTCGGACAGGGTAGCCTACAATGAGCAGTTCTTC
CASSDRVAYNEQFF
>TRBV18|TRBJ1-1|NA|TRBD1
TGTGCCAGCTCACGTGACAGGGGGAACACTGAAGCTTTCTTT
CASSRDRGNTEAFF
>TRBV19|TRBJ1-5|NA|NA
TGTGCCAGTAGTAAGTCAGGGGATCAGCCCCAGCATTTT
CASSKSGDQPQHF
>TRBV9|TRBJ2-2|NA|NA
TGTGCCAGCAGTCCCGGGACTTTCGCGAACACCGGGGAGCTGTTTTTT
CASSPGTFANTGELFF
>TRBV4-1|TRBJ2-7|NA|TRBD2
TGCGCCAGCAGCCAAGAGAGCGGGAGGGTCTCCTACGAGCAGTACTTC
CASSQESGRVSYEQYF
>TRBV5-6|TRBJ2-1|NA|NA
TGTGCCAGCAGTGGGACACTATACAATGAGCAGTTCTTC
CASSGTLYNEQFF
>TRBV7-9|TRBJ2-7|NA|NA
TGTGCCAGCAGCTTACCAGGCCCCTACGAGCAGTACTTC
CASSLPGPYEQYF
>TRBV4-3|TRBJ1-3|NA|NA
TGCGCCAGCAGCCAAGACCCCCCGGCCCGGGAGAGAAACACCATATATTTT
CASSQDPPARERNTIYF
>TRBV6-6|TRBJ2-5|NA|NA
TGTGCCAGCAGTTACCCCCCCCTAGGCGCGGAGACCCAGTACTTC
CASSYPPLGAETQYF
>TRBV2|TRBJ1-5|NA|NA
TGTGCCAGCAGTGAGGAGCAGAGCAATCAGCCCCAGCATTTT
CASSEEQSNQPQHF
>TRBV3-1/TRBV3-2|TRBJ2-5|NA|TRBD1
TGTGCCAGCAGCCCTGGGGGTGGACAGGCGACCCAAGAGACCCAGTACTTC
CASSPGGGQATQETQYF
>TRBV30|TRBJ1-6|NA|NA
TGTGCCTGGAGGGAGCCACGGGACTCTCGGAGCTCCTATAATTCACCCCTCCACTTT
CAWREPRDSRSSYNSPLHF
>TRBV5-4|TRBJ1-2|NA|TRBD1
TGTGCCAGCAGCTTGGGCCTCCCGGGACAGGGGGACTATGGCTACACCTTC
CASSLGLPGQGDYGYTF
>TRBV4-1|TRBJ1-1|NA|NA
TGCGCCAGCAGCCAAGGCAACCCTGCGACTGAAGCTTTCTTT
CASSQGNPATEAFF
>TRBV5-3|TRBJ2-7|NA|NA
TGTGCCCGATCAGCGCGTCTGGAGCAGTACTTC
CARSARLEQYF
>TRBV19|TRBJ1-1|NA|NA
TGTGCCAGTAGTATCACAGGGTTCACTGAAGCTTTCTTT
CASSITGFTEAFF